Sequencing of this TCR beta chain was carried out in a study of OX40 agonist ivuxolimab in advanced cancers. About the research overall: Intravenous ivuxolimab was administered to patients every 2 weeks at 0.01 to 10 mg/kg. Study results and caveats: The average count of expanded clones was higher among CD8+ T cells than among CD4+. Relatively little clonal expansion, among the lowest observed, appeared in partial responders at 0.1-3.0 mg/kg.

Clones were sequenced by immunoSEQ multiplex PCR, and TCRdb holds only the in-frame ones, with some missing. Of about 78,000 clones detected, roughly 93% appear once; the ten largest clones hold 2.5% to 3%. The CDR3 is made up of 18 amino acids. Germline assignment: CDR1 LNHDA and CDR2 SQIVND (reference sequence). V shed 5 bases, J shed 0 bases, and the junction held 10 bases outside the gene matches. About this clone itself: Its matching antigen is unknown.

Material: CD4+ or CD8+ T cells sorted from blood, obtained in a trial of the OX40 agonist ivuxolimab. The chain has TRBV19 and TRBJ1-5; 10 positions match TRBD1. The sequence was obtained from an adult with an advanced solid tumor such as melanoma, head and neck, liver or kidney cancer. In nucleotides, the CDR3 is TGTGCCAGTAGTGGGGCGGTGGGGGACAGGGGTAGCAATCAGCCCCAGCATTTT. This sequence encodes CASSGAVGDRGSNQPQHF.